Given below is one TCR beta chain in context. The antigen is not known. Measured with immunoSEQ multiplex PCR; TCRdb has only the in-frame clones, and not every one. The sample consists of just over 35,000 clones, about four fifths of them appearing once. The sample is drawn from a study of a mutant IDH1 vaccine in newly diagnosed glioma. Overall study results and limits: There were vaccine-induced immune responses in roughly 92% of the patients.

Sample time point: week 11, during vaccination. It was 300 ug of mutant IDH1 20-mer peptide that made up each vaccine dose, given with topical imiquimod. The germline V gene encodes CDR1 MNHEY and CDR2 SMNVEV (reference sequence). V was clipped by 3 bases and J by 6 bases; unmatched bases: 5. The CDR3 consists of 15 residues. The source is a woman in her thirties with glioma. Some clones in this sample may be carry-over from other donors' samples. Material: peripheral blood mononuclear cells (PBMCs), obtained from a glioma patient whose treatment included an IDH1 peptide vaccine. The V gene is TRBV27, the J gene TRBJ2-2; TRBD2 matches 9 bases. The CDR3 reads CASSFGSSGAGELFF. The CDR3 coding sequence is TGTGCCAGCAGTTTCGGCTCTAGCGGGGCCGGGGAGCTGTTTTTT.